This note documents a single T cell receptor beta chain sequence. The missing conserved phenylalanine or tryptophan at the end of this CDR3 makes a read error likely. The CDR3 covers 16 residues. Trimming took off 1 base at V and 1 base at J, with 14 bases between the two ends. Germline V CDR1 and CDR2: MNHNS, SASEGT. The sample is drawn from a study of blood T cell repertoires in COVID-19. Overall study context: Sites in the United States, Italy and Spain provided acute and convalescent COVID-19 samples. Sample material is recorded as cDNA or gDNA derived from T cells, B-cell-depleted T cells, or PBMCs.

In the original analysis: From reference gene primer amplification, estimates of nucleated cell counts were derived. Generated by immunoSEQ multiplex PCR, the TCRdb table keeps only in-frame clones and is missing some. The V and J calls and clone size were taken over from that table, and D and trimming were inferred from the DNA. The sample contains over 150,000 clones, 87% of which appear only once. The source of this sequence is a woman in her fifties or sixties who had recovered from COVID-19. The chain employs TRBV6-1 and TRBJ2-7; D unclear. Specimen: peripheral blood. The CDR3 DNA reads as TGTGCCAGCAGTGAAGGCCGCGGCACCATGTCCTACGAGCAGTACCTC. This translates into CASSEGRGTMSYEQYL.